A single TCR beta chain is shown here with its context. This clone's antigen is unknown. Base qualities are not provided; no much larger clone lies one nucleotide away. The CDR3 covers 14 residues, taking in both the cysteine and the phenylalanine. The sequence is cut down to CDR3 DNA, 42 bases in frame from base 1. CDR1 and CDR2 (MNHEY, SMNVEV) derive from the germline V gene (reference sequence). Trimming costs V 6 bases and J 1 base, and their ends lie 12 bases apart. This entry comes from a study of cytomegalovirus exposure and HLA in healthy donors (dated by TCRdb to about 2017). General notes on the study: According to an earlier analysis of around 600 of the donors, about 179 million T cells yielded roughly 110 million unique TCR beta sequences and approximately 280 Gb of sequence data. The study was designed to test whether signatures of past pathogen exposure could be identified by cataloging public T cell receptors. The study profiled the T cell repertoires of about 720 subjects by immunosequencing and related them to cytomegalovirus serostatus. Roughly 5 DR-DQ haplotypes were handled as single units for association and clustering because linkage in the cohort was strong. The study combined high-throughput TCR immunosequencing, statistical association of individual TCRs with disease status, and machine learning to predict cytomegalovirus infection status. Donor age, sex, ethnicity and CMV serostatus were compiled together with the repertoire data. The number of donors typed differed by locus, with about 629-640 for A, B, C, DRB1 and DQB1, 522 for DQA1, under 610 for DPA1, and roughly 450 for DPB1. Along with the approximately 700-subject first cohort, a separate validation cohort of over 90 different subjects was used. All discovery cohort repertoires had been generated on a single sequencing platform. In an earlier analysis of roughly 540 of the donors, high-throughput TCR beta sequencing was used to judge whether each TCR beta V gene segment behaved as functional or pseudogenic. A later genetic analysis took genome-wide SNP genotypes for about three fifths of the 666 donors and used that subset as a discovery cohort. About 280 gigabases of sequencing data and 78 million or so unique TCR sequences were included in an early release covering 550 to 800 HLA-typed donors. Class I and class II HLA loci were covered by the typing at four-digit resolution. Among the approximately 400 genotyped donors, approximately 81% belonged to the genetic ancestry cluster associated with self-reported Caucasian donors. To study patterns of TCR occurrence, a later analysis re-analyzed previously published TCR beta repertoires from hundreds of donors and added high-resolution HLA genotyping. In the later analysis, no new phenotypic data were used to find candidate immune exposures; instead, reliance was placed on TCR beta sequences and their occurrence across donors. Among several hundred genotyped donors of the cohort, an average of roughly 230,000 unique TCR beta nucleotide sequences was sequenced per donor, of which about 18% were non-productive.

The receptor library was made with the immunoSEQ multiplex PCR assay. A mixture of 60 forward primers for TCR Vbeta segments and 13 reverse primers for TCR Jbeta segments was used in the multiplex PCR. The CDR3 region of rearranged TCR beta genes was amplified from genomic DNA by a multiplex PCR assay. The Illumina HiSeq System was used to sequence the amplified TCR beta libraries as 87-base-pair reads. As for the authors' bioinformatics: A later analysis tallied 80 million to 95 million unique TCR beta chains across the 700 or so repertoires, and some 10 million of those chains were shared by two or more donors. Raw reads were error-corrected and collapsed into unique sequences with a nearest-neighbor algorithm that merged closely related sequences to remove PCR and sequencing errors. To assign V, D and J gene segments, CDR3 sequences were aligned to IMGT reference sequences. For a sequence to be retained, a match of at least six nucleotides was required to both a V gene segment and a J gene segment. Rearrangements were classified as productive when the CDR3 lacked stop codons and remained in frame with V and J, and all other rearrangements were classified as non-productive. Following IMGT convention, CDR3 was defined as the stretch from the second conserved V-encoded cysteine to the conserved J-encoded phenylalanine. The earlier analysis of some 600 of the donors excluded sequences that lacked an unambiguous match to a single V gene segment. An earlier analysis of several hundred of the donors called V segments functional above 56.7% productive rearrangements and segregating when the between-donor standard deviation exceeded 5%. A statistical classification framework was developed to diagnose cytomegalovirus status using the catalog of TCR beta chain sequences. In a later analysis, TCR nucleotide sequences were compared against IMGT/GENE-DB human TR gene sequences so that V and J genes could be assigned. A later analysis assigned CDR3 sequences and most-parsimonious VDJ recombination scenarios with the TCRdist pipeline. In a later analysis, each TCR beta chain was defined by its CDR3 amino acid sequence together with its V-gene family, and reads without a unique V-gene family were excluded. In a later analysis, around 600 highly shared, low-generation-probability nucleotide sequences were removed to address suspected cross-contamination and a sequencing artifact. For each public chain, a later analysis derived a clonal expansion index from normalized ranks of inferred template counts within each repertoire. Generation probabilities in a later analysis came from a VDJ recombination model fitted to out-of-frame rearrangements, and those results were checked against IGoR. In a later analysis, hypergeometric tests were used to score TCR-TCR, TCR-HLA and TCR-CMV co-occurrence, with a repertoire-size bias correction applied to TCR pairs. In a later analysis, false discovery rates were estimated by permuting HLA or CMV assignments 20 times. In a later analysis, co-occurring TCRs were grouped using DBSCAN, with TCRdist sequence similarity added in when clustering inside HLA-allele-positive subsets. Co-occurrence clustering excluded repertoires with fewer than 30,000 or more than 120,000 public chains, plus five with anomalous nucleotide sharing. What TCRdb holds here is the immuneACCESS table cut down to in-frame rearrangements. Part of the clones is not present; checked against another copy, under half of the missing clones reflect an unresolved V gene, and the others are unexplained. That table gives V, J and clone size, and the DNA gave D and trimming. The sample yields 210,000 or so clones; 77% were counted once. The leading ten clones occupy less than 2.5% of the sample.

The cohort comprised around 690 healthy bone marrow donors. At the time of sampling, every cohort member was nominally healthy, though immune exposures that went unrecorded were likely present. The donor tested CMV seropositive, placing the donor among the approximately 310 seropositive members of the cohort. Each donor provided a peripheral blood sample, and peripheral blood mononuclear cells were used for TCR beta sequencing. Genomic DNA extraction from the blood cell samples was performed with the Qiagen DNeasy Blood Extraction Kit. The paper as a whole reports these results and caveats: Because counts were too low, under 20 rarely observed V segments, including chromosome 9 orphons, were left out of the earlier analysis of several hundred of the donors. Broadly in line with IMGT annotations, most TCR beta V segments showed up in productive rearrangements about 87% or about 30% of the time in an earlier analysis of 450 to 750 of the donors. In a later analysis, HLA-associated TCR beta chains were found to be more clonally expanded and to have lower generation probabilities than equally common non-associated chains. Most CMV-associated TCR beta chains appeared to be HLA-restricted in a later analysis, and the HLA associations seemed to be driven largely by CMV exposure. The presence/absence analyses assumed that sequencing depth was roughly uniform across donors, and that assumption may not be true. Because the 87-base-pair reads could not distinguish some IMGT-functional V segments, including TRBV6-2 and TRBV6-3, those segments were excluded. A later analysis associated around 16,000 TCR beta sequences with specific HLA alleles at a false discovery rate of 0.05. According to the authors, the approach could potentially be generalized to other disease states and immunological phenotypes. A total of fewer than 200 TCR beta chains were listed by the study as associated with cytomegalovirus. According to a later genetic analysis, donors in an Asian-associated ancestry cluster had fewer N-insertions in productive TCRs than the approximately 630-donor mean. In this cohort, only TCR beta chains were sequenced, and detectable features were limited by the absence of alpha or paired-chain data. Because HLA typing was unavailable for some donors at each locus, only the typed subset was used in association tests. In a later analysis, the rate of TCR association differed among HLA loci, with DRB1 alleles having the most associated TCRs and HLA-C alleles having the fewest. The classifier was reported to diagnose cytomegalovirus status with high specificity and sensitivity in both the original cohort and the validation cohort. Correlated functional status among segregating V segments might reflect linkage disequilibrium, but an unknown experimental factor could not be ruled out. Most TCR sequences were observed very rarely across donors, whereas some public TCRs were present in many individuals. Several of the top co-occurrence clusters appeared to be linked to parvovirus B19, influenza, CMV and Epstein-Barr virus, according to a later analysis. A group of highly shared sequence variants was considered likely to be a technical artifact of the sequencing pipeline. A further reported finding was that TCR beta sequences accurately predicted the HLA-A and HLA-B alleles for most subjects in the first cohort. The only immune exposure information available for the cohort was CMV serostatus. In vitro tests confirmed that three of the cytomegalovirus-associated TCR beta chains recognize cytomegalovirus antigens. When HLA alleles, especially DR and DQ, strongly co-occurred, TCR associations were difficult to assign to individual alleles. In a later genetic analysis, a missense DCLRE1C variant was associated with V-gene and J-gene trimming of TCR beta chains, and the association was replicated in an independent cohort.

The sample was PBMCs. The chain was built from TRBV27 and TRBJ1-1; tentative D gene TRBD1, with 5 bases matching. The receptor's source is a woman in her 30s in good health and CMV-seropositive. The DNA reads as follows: TGTGCCAGCAGCCTGAGTAGGGGGAACACTGAAGCTTTCTTT. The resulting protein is CASSLSRGNTEAFF.